The clone carrying this T cell receptor beta chain was seen just once. This specimen belongs to a study of cytomegalovirus exposure and HLA in healthy donors. PCR employed 60 Vbeta and 13 Jbeta primers. Produced via immunoSEQ multiplex PCR; TCRdb's table is partial and in-frame only. The table lists 200,000 to 250,000 clones, just over 75% of them singletons. The CDR3 is made up of 15 amino acids. Trimming removed 1 base from V and 6 bases from J, with 13 bases in between. Germline assignment: CDR1 SGHVS and CDR2 FQNEAQ. The V call is TRBV7-8, the J call TRBJ1-5; possible D gene TRBD1, 5 bases. The clonotype comes from a man in his late teens or twenties in good health and CMV-seronegative. The sample comprised PBMCs. CDR3 amino acids: CASSLVPLGGQPQHF. CDR3 nucleotide sequence: TGTGCCAGCAGCTTAGTTCCCCTCGGGGGTCAGCCCCAGCATTTT.